This entry lists 31 T cell receptor beta chains sequenced from one sample in a study of cytomegalovirus exposure and HLA in healthy donors. Primers included in the PCR were 60 Vbeta and 13 Jbeta primers. Generated by immunoSEQ multiplex PCR, the TCRdb table keeps only in-frame clones and is missing some. The sample lists some 140,000 clones; around 80% were seen once. Sequenced: PBMCs. These receptors came from a man between 25 and 39 years old in good health and CMV-seronegative.

Sample share makes this clone large. The rearrangement links TRBV2 to TRBJ2-4, with a tentative D call TRBD2 (5 bases). V was clipped by 7 bases and J by 0 bases, with 7 bases between them. Germline values: CDR1 SNHLY, CDR2 FYNNEI. The CDR3 loop spans 13 amino acids. CDR3 in amino acids: CASTDLAKNIQYF. DNA of the CDR3: TGTGCCAGCACGGACTTAGCCAAAAACATTCAGTACTTC.

The V and J genes are TRBV2 and TRBJ2-2, with TRBD1 as a possible D gene (6 bases). Trimming took off 6 bases at V and 4 bases at J, with 15 bases between the two ends. This CDR3 region has 15 residues. In germline, CDR1 is SNHLY, CDR2 FYNNEI. The CDR3 sequence: CASRLQGTSTGELFF. The CDR3 DNA follows: TGTGCCAGCAGACTCCAGGGGACGAGCACCGGGGAGCTGTTTTTT.

The rearrangement links TRBV15 to TRBJ1-2; 8 nucleotides line up with TRBD1. V was pared by 3 bases and J by 1 base, with 7 bases of the junction left unmatched. Looked up from germline, CDR1 is LNHNV and CDR2 is YYDKDF (reference sequence). This CDR3 region has 16 residues. CDR3 residues: CATSSRQGLSNYGYTF. Written as DNA, the CDR3 is TGTGCCACCAGCAGTAGACAGGGGTTGAGTAACTATGGCTACACCTTC.

The chain combines TRBV19 with TRBJ1-1; 7 bases fit TRBD1. With V trimmed by 3 bases and J by 9 bases, 13 bases remained unmatched. CDR1 LNHDA and CDR2 SQIVND come from the germline V gene (reference sequence). The CDR3 is 15 amino acids. CDR3 bases: TGTGCCAGTAGTATTAATACCCTGGGACAGAAGAAAGCTTTCTTT. Its translation: CASSINTLGQKKAFF.

The V and J genes are TRBV7-9 and TRBJ2-1; 14 nucleotides agree with TRBD2. CDR1 is SEHNR, CDR2 FQNEAQ, per germline (reference sequence). The V segment lost 3 bases and the J segment 6 bases; nucleotides outside the gene matches: 4. The CDR3 loop spans 16 amino acids. CDR3 loop: CASSLTSGRGFNEQFF. In DNA form, the CDR3 reads TGTGCCAGCAGCTTGACTAGCGGGAGGGGATTCAATGAGCAGTTCTTC.

The chain links TRBV5-4 to TRBJ2-2; TRBD1 might be the D (5 bases). The CDR3 runs 16 residues. The V and J ends lost 1 base and 5 bases respectively, with 15 bases between them. Germline-derived CDR1 and CDR2 are SGHNT and YYREEE (reference sequence). The CDR3, as DNA: TGTGCCAGCAGCTTGTTTCAGGGTAGAACGACCGGGGAGCTGTTTTTT. This codes for CASSLFQGRTTGELFF.

This clone was counted ten times or more. CDR3 bases: TGTGCCAGCAGTGAAAGGTTTGGACTCCTCTCCTACGAGCAGTACTTC. Translating gives CASSERFGLLSYEQYF. The chain couples TRBV6-1 to TRBJ2-7, with D possibly matching TRBD2 (5 bases). V was clipped by 2 bases and J by 0 bases, with 14 bases between them. From germline, CDR1 is MNHNS and CDR2 SASEGT. The CDR3 is made up of 16 amino acids.

The V gene is TRBV27, the J gene TRBJ2-5, with 11 positions matching TRBD2. J was trimmed by 7 bases and V by 0 bases; bases with no gene match: 13. This CDR3 has 18 amino acids. CDR1 and CDR2 (germline): MNHEY, SMNVEV (reference sequence). In nucleotides, the CDR3 is TGTGCCAGCAGTTTATCCCCCACGACTAGCGGGGCCTACGTGACCCAGTACTTC. It translates to CASSLSPTTSGAYVTQYF.

The chain employs TRBV7-2 and TRBJ2-7; 9 nucleotides align to TRBD1. The trim removed 4 bases at V and 4 bases at J, leaving 5 bases unmatched. Germline V gives CDR1 SGHTA, CDR2 FQGNSA. This CDR3 comprises 14 residues. The CDR3 DNA sequence: TGTGCCAGCAGCTCCACGGACAGGGGATACGAGCAGTACTTC. Its translation is CASSSTDRGYEQYF.

The rearrangement joins TRBV7-8 to TRBJ2-7; 7 bases are shared with TRBD2. Germline loops: CDR1 SGHVS, CDR2 FQNEAQ. This CDR3 has 15 residues. J was trimmed by 6 bases and V by 5 bases; bases with no gene match: 13. The CDR3 DNA follows: TGTGCCAGCAGCCACCCCGGGGAGGGGATACGCGAGCAGTACTTC. Translating it yields CASSHPGEGIREQYF. Looking up the rest from reference TRBV7-8 and TRBJ2-7 gives the full variable domain: GAGVSQSPRYKVAKRGQDVALRCDPISGHVSLFWYQQALGQGPEFLTYFQNEAQLDKSGLPSDRFFAERPEGSVSTLKIQRTQQEDSAVYLCASSHPGEGIREQYFGPGTRLTVT.

This sequence joins TRBV6-5 and TRBJ1-2; D is uncertain. CDR1 is MNHEY, CDR2 SVGAGI, per germline. Trimming pared 0 bases from V and 8 bases from J, leaving 16 bases between. The CDR3 extends over 15 amino acids. Written as DNA, the CDR3 is TGTGCCAGCAGTTACTCGTATTCCACGGGTATGGGCTACACCTTC. As protein: CASSYSYSTGMGYTF.

V and J are TRBV7-2 and TRBJ2-7; D is uncertain. Germline lookup yields CDR1 SGHTA and CDR2 FQGNSA. Deletions cut 5 bases from V and 9 bases from J, with 17 bases between. The CDR3 has 13 residues. CDR3 protein: CASSPDPTLWQYF. In nucleotides, the CDR3 is TGTGCCAGCAGCCCCGATCCGACACTCTGGCAGTACTTC.

The V gene is TRBV18, the J gene TRBJ1-2; weak D call: TRBD1 (5 bases). The CDR3 consists of 13 residues. Germline assignment: CDR1 KGHSH and CDR2 LQKENI. V was shortened by 6 bases and J by 8 bases, with 16 bases between the two germline ends. CDR3 in amino acids: CASSEHRHNGYTF. The CDR3 bases are TGTGCCAGCTCCGAACACAGGCATAACGGCTACACCTTC.

This clone has just one count. V gene TRBV29-1 combines with J gene TRBJ1-5; 7 bases line up with TRBD1. Per the germline V gene, CDR1 is SQVTM and CDR2 is ANQGSEA. The CDR3 extends over 13 amino acids. The junction had 2 bases not matched to a gene; V was cut back by 3 bases and J by 3 bases. CDR3 DNA: TGCAGCGTTGAGACAGGGCTCAATCAGCCCCAGCATTTT. Translating gives CSVETGLNQPQHF.

This chain uses TRBV5-1 with TRBJ2-1; 7 bases agree with TRBD2. The V and J ends lost 0 bases and 5 bases, in that order; junction bases with no gene match: 5. The CDR3 is 15 amino acids. Germline-derived CDR1 and CDR2 are SGHRS and YFSETQ. The CDR3 bases are TGCGCCAGCAGCTTGGGCCCGGGAGGAGACAATGAGCAGTTCTTC. Translated: CASSLGPGGDNEQFF.

This clone qualifies as medium-sized. The rearrangement joins TRBV7-2 to TRBJ2-1, with 9 bases matching TRBD2. Germline trimming cut 5 bases from V and 6 bases from J; bases unmatched to any gene: 8. In germline, CDR1 is SGHTA, CDR2 FQGNSA. The CDR3 is 15 residues long. CDR3 DNA sequence: TGTGCCAGCAGCCCAACTAGCGGGCCTCTCAATGAGCAGTTCTTC. Protein: CASSPTSGPLNEQFF.

This rearrangement joins TRBV7-9 to TRBJ1-1; D not resolved. Trimming removed 7 bases at V and 3 bases at J, with 12 bases between. CDR1 SEHNR and CDR2 FQNEAQ come from the germline V gene (reference sequence). This CDR3 spans 13 amino acids. The CDR3 bases are TGTGCCAGCAACCCTGGGCTCTACACTGAAGCTTTCTTT. Residues: CASNPGLYTEAFF.

The CDR3 spells CASSFPGAYEAFF. DNA for the CDR3: TGTGCCAGCAGCTTTCCAGGGGCCTATGAAGCTTTCTTT. This chain joins TRBV5-4 and TRBJ1-1, with D perhaps matching TRBD1 (6 bases). Germline V lookup: CDR1 SGHNT, CDR2 YYREEE (reference sequence). V dropped 2 bases and J dropped 7 bases, with 12 bases sitting between them. The CDR3 extends over 13 amino acids.

This sequence joins TRBV5-1 and TRBJ2-7; 11 bases match TRBD2. The CDR3 spans 15 residues. The germline gives CDR1 SGHRS, CDR2 YFSETQ. With V trimmed by 1 base and J by 7 bases, 7 bases remained unmatched. The CDR3 spells CASSLIVAGGPEQYF. The CDR3 DNA sequence: TGCGCCAGCAGCTTGATCGTAGCGGGAGGGCCGGAGCAGTACTTC.

V gene TRBV5-6 combines with J gene TRBJ2-7, with no clear D. The CDR3 sequence is 13 residues long. The germline V and J ends were trimmed by 2 bases and 2 bases, with 8 bases remaining between them. The germline V gene encodes CDR1 SGHDT and CDR2 YYEEEE. The CDR3 region is CASSFSIPYEQYF. DNA of the CDR3: TGTGCCAGCAGCTTCAGTATCCCCTACGAGCAGTACTTC.

V and J are TRBV7-8 and TRBJ2-5, with D perhaps matching TRBD2 (6 bases). The closer fit of TRBJ2-7 to the DNA end suggests the J call may be wrong. This CDR3 has 15 residues. Per the germline V gene, CDR1 is SGHVS and CDR2 is FQNEAQ. CDR3 DNA: TGTGCCAGCAGCTTACTGCCCGGGAGTAGATACGAGCAGTACTTC. It encodes CASSLLPGSRYEQYF.

The V gene is TRBV30, the J gene TRBJ2-3; possibly TRBD2 for D (5 bases). In germline, CDR1 is GTSNPN, CDR2 SVGIG (reference sequence). The CDR3 runs 15 residues. V lost 4 bases and J 1 base, leaving 15 bases between the germline ends. The CDR3 coding sequence is TGTGCCTGGAACCTACTTGCGGGTGGCACAGATACGCAGTATTTT. Translation gives CAWNLLAGGTDTQYF.

There are a few counts of this clone. The chain employs TRBV27 and TRBJ1-4; maybe TRBD1 (5 bases). V gave up 5 bases and J gave up 2 bases, with 12 bases separating them. The CDR3 contains 15 residues. Germline CDR1 reads MNHEY; CDR2 reads SMNVEV (reference sequence). The CDR3 nucleotides read TGTGCCAGCAGTCCTCGGGGGGAGACTAATGAAAAACTGTTTTTT. It specifies CASSPRGETNEKLFF.

This chain joins TRBV5-1 and TRBJ1-2; 9 nucleotides line up with TRBD1. This CDR3 region has 13 residues. Trimming at V came to 3 bases and at J to 6 bases, leaving 3 bases not matched to a gene. Germline CDR1 and CDR2: SGHRS and YFSETQ. CDR3 coding DNA: TGCGCCAGCAGCTGGGGACAGGGCGATGGCTACACCTTC. As protein: CASSWGQGDGYTF.

The chain combines TRBV6-5 with TRBJ2-2, with D tentatively TRBD1 (5 bases). Trimming cost V 5 bases and J 1 base, with 8 bases left between them. Per the germline V gene, CDR1 is MNHEY and CDR2 is SVGAGI. CDR3 size: 14 residues. The CDR3 protein is CASSDSLNTGELFF. As DNA, the CDR3 is TGTGCCAGCAGTGACAGCCTGAACACCGGGGAGCTGTTTTTT.

The rearrangement links TRBV19 to TRBJ1-5, with 7 nucleotides matching TRBD1. The length of the CDR3 is 13 residues. From germline, CDR1 is LNHDA and CDR2 SQIVND (reference sequence). Unmatched junction bases numbered 5, after V lost 6 bases and J lost 6 bases. The CDR3 sequence is CASSFRQGQPQHF. The DNA of the CDR3 is TGTGCCAGTAGCTTTAGACAGGGTCAGCCCCAGCATTTT.

The rearrangement links TRBV7-2 to TRBJ2-7, with D tentatively TRBD2 (6 bases). V lost 1 base to trimming and J lost 0 bases, with 16 bases between them. Germline CDR1 is SGHTA and CDR2 is FQGNSA. CDR3 length: 17 residues. The CDR3 spells CASSLVGGAPNSYEQYF. CDR3 DNA: TGTGCCAGCAGCTTAGTAGGCGGGGCGCCAAACTCCTACGAGCAGTACTTC.

This clone has a handful of counts. This sequence joins TRBV7-8 and TRBJ2-3; D call uncertain. Trimming stripped 4 bases from V and 0 bases from J, with 11 bases between. This CDR3 spans 15 amino acids. Germline CDR1 is SGHVS and CDR2 is FQNEAQ. CDR3 amino acids: CASSSRPTSTDTQYF. CDR3 DNA: TGTGCCAGCAGCTCTAGGCCGACTAGCACAGATACGCAGTATTTT. Looking up the rest from reference TRBV7-8 and TRBJ2-3 gives the full variable domain: GAGVSQSPRYKVAKRGQDVALRCDPISGHVSLFWYQQALGQGPEFLTYFQNEAQLDKSGLPSDRFFAERPEGSVSTLKIQRTQQEDSAVYLCASSSRPTSTDTQYFGPGTRLTVL.

This chain links TRBV5-6 with TRBJ1-2; D is uncertain. The germline CDR1 and CDR2 sequences are SGHDT and YYEEEE. The CDR3 consists of 13 residues. Trimming removed 2 bases from V and 2 bases from J, with 7 bases in between. The CDR3, as DNA: TGTGCCAGCAGCTTCGGCAGGAACTATGGCTACACCTTC. This sequence encodes CASSFGRNYGYTF.

The chain couples TRBV6-5 to TRBJ2-7; 9 positions agree with TRBD2. V was pared by 4 bases and J by 3 bases, with 10 bases of the junction left unmatched. Germline assignment: CDR1 MNHEY and CDR2 SVGAGI. This CDR3 comprises 16 residues. The CDR3 protein is CASSSIRTSELYEQYF. CDR3 bases: TGTGCCAGCAGTTCTATACGGACTAGCGAGCTCTACGAGCAGTACTTC.

This clone was picked up a small number of times. J is TRBJ1-4 and V is TRBV6-5; 8 nucleotides agree with TRBD1. The CDR3 is 15 residues long. CDR1 is MNHEY, CDR2 SVGAGI, per germline. The J segment lost 13 bases and the V segment lost 6 bases, leaving 16 bases of the junction unmatched. The DNA for the CDR3 is TGTGCCAGCAGCCTCCAGGGGGCGCGAGGGGAGGGACTGTTTTTT. Amino acids: CASSLQGARGEGLFF.